Sequencing of this TCR beta chain was carried out in a study of blood T cell repertoires in COVID-19. Study-wide background: Donors in the United States, Italy and Spain gave samples during acute or convalescent COVID-19.

Germline V gene data show CDR1 as SGHTA and CDR2 as FQGTGA. The CDR3 covers 14 residues. V was pared by 5 bases and J by 8 bases, with 11 bases of the junction left unmatched. In the original workflow: For nucleated cells, counts were estimated from reference gene primer amplification. The assay was immunoSEQ multiplex PCR, and TCRdb's table has in-frame clones only and misses some. The DNA was the basis for D and trimming; V, J and clone size are from that table. The profile shows 200,000 to 250,000 clones, around 87% of them singletons. Specimen: peripheral blood. The clonotype was recovered from a man aged 55 to 70 with acute or convalescent COVID-19. This sequence joins TRBV7-3 and TRBJ2-5, with 7 nucleotides matching TRBD2. The chain's CDR3 is CASSPDGRGGTQYF. The CDR3 DNA reads as TGTGCCAGCAGCCCGGACGGCCGCGGGGGAACCCAGTACTTC.